This T cell receptor (beta chain) was sequenced during a study of blood T cell repertoires in COVID-19. In the study overall: Specimens from acute and convalescent COVID-19 originated in the United States, Italy and Spain. PBMCs, B-cell-depleted T cells, or T cells provided the cDNA or gDNA that made up the material.

Authors' processing steps: Reference gene primer amplification in the assay estimated nucleated cell counts. TCRdb's table, derived via immunoSEQ multiplex PCR, lists solely in-frame clones and lacks some. Clone size and the V and J calls come from that table; the DNA yielded D and trimming. The data contain just over 650,000 clones, more than 80% of them singletons. V lost 1 base to trimming and J lost 4 bases, with 6 bases between them. The CDR3 is made up of 12 amino acids. CDR1 and CDR2 from the germline V gene are SGHDT and YYEEEE. This sequence was found in a young woman with acute or convalescent COVID-19. The chain has TRBV5-6 and TRBJ2-7; D gene unclear. The sequenced sample consisted of peripheral blood. CDR3 residues: CASSLSDYEQYF. The CDR3 DNA follows: TGTGCCAGCAGCTTGTCAGATTACGAGCAGTACTTC.